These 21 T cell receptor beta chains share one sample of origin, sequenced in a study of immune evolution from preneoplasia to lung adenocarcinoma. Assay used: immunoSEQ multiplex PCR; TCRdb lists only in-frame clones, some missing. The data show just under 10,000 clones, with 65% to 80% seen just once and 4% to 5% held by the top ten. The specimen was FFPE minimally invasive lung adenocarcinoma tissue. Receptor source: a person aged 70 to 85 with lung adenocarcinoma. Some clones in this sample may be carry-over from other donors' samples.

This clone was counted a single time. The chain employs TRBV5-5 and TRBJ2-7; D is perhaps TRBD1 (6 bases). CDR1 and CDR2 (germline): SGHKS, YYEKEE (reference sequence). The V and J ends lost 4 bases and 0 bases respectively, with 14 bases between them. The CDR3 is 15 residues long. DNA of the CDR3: TGTGCCAGCAGCCTACAGGGTGATACCTCCTACGAGCAGTACTTC. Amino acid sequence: CASSLQGDTSYEQYF.

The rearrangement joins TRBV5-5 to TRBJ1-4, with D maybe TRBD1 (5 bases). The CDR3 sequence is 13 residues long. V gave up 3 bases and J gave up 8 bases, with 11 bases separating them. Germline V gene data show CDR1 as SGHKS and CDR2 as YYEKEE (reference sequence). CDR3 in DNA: TGTGCCAGCAGCTCGGGACTGGCGGAAAAACTGTTTTTT. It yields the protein CASSSGLAEKLFF. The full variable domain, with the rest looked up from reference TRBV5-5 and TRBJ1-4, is DAGVTQSPTHLIKTRGQQVTLRCSPISGHKSVSWYQQVLGQGPQFIFQYYEKEERGRGNFPDRFSARQFPNYSSELNVNALLLGDSALYLCASSSGLAEKLFFGSGTQLSVL.

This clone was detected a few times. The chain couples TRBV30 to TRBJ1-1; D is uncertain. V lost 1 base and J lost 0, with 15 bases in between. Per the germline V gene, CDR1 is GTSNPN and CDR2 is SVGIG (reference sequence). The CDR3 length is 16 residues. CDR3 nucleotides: TGTGCCTGGAGTGGTCAATTTGGGAGTCTGAACACTGAAGCTTTCTTT. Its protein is CAWSGQFGSLNTEAFF.

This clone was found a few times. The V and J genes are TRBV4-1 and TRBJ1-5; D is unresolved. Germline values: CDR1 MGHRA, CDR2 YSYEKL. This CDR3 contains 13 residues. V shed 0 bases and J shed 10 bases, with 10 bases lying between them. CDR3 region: CASSQERETPQHF. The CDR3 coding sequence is TGCGCCAGCAGCCAAGAAAGAGAAACACCCCAGCATTTT.

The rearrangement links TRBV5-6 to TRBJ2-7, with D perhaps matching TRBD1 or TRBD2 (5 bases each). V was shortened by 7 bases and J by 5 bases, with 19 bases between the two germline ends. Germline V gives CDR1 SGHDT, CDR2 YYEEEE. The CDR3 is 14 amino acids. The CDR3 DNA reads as TGTGCCAGCTCGCCCGGGACCACGGACCACGAGCAGTACTTC. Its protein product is CASSPGTTDHEQYF.

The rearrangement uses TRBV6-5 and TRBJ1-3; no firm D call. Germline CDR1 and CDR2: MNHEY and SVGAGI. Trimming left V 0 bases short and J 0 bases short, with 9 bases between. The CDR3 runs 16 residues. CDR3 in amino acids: CASSYSQVDSGNTIYF. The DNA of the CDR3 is TGTGCCAGCAGTTACTCGCAGGTGGACTCTGGAAACACCATATATTTT.

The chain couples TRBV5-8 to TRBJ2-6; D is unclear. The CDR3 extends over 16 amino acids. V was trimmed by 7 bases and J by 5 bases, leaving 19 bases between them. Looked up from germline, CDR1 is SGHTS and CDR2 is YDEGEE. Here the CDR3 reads CASRQTTQSRANVLTF. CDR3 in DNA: TGTGCCAGCCGGCAGACCACACAAAGTCGGGCCAACGTCCTGACTTTC. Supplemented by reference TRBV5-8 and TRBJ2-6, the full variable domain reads EAGVTQSPTHLIKTRGQQATLRCSPISGHTSVYWYQQALGLGLQFLLWYDEGEERNRGNFPPRFSGRQFPNYSSELNVNALELEDSALYLCASRQTTQSRANVLTFGAGSRLTVL.

Here the CDR3 DNA reads TGTGCCAGCAGCTCAAGCAATGAGCAGTTCTTC. Amino acids: CASSSSNEQFF. The chain recombines TRBV7-8 with TRBJ2-1, with D unclear. V lost 4 bases, J lost 6 bases, and 4 bases lay in between. The germline V gene has CDR1 SGHVS and CDR2 FQNEAQ. This CDR3 is 11 amino acids long.

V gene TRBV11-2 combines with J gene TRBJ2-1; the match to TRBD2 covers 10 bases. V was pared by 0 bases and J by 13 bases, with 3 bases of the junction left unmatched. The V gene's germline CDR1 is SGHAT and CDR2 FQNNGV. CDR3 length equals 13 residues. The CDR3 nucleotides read TGTGCCAGCAGCTTAGAACTAGCGGGGACACAGTTCTTC. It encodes CASSLELAGTQFF.

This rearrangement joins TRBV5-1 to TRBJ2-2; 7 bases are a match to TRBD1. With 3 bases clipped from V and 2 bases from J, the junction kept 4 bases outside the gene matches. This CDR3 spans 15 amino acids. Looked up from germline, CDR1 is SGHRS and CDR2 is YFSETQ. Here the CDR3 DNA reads TGCGCCAGCAGCTCGGGACAGCTTAACACCGGGGAGCTGTTTTTT. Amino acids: CASSSGQLNTGELFF.

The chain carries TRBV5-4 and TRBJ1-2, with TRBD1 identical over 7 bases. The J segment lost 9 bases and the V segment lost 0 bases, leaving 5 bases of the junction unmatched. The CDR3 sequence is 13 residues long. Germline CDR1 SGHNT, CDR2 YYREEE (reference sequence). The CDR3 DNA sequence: TGTGCCAGCAGCTTGGGACAGGGCACGAGCTACACCTTC. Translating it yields CASSLGQGTSYTF.

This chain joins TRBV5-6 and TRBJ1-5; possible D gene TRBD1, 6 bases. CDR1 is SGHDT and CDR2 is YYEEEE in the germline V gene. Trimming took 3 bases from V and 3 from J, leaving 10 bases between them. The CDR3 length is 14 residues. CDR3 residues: CASSSWTDNQPQHF. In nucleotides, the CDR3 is TGTGCCAGCAGCTCCTGGACAGACAATCAGCCCCAGCATTTT.

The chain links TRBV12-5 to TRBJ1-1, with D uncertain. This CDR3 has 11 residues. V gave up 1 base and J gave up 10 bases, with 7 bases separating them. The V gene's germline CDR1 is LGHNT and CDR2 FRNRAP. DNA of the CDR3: TGTGCTAGTGGTTTGGATGAGGGAGCTTTCTTT. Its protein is CASGLDEGAFF.

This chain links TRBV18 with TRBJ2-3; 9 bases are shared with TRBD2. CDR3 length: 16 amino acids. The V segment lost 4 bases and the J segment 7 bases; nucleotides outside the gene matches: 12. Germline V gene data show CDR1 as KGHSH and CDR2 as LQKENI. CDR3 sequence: CASSRSGTSSFHTQYF. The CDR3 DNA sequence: TGTGCCAGCTCACGATCCGGGACTAGCTCTTTTCATACGCAGTATTTT.

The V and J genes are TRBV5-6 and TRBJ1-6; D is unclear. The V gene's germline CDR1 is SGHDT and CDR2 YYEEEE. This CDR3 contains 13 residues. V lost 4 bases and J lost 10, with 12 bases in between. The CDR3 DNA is TGTGCCAGCAGCCCGGTGGGTAACTCACCCCTCCACTTT. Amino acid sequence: CASSPVGNSPLHF.

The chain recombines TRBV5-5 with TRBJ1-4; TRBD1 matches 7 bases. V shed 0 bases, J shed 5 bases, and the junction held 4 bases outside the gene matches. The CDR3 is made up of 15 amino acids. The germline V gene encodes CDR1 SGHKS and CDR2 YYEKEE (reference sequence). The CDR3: CASSLGQGRNEKLFF. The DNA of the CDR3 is TGTGCCAGCAGCTTGGGACAGGGAAGAAATGAAAAACTGTTTTTT.

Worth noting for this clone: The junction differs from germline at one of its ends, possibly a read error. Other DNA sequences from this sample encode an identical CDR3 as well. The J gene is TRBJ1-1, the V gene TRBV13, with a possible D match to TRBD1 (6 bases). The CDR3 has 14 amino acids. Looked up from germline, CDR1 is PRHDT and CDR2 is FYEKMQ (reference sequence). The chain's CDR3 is CASSPETGNTEAFF. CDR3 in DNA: TGCGCCAGCAGTCCCGAGACAGGGAACACTGAAGCTTTCTTT.

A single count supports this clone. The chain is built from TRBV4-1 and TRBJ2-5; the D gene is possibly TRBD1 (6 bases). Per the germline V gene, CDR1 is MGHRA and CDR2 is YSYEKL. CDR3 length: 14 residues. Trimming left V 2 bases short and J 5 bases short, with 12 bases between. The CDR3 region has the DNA TGCGCCAGCAGCCAAAACGCTCAGGGGGAGACCCAGTACTTC. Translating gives CASSQNAQGETQYF.

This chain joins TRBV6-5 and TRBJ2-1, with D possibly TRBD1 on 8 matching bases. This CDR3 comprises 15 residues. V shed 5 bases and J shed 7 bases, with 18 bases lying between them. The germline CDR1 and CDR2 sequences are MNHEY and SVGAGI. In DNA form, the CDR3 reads TGTGCCAGCAGTGGCGATGGACAGGGAGGGAATGAGCAGTTCTTC. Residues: CASSGDGQGGNEQFF.

The DNA for the CDR3 is TGTGCCAGCAGCTTGGGTACGGGCCCCTACGAGCAGTACTTC. Translated: CASSLGTGPYEQYF. This chain links TRBV7-9 with TRBJ2-7, with D unresolved. CDR3 length: 14 residues. Trimming cost V 3 bases and J 2 bases, with 11 bases left between them. CDR1 SEHNR and CDR2 FQNEAQ come from the germline V gene (reference sequence).

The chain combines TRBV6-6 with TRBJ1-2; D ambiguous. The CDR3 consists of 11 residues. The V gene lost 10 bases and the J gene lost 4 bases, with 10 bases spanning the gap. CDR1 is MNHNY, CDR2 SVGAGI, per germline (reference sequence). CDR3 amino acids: CATGVGYGYTF. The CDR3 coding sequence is TGTGCCACCGGAGTGGGCTATGGCTACACCTTC.